These 31 T cell receptor beta chains were all obtained from the same sample, sequenced in a study of blood T cell repertoires in COVID-19. The data were produced by immunoSEQ multiplex PCR, yet TCRdb's version contains in-frame clones alone and is incomplete. The sample has about 480,000 clones, about 87% seen once. The source material was peripheral blood. These receptors all stem from a woman between 50 and 59 years old with COVID-19, enrolled during active disease.

V usage is TRBV19 and J usage is TRBJ2-2, with 7 bases identical to TRBD1. J was trimmed by 1 base and V by 6 bases; bases with no gene match: 8. Germline V gene lookup returns CDR1 LNHDA and CDR2 SQIVND (reference sequence). CDR3 length: 16 residues. This CDR3 is CASSLDRAENTGELFF. As DNA, the CDR3 is TGTGCCAGTAGCCTAGACAGGGCCGAGAACACCGGGGAGCTGTTTTTT.

There are a few counts of this clone. The chain combines TRBV5-1 with TRBJ2-7; D perhaps matches TRBD1 (5 bases). The V end lost 6 bases, the J end lost 2 bases, and 27 bases lay between the germline ends. The germline V gene encodes CDR1 SGHRS and CDR2 YFSETQ. This CDR3 is built from 18 residues. CDR3 sequence reads: CASTTPLPPVPGTYEQYF. The CDR3 DNA is TGCGCCAGCACCACCCCCCTACCGCCGGTCCCAGGGACCTACGAGCAGTACTTC.

The rearrangement uses TRBV23-1 and TRBJ1-4; perhaps TRBD1 as D (5 bases). TRBV23-1 carries the ORF label, with uncertain function. The CDR3 covers 12 residues. Trimming pared 11 bases from V and 4 bases from J, leaving 11 bases between. CDR3 sequence reads: CALAGVNEKLFF. The CDR3 region has the DNA TGCGCCCTCGCGGGGGTTAATGAAAAACTGTTTTTT.

The CDR3 DNA reads as TGTGCCAGCAGCCCAGGGGTCTACTACGAGCAGTACTTC. Its translation: CASSPGVYYEQYF. The chain couples TRBV7-2 to TRBJ2-7; weak D call: TRBD1 (6 bases). V lost 5 bases and J lost 3, with 11 bases in between. This CDR3 has 13 residues. Germline lookup yields CDR1 SGHTA and CDR2 FQGNSA.

The DNA of the CDR3 is TGTGCCAGCAGTCCTGCCCCGGACAGGGGACAGTTCTTC. Protein: CASSPAPDRGQFF. This chain connects TRBV11-3 to TRBJ2-1, with TRBD1 matching over 9 bases. From germline, CDR1 is SGHNT and CDR2 YENEEA. This CDR3 has 13 amino acids. The V gene end was trimmed by 6 bases and the J gene end by 13 bases; junction bases not matched to a gene: 10. Using reference TRBV11-3 and TRBJ2-1 for the parts outside the CDR3, the full variable domain is EAGVVQSPRYKIIEKKQPVAFWCNPISGHNTLYWYLQNLGQGPELLIRYENEEAVDDSQLPKDRFSAERLKGVDSTLKIQPAELGDSAVYLCASSPAPDRGQFFGPGTRLTVL.

The chain recombines TRBV4-2 with TRBJ2-5; D possibly corresponds to TRBD2 (6 bases). V was clipped by 2 bases and J by 1 base, with 17 bases between them. From germline, CDR1 is LGHNA and CDR2 YNFKEQ. CDR3 length: 17 residues. The CDR3: CASSQPKEAGSQETQYF. CDR3 DNA: TGTGCCAGCAGCCAACCAAAGGAAGCGGGCTCCCAAGAGACCCAGTACTTC.

This clone turned up a few times. V gene TRBV7-9 combines with J gene TRBJ1-1; D not resolved. V gave up 3 bases and J gave up 5 bases, with 10 bases separating them. The CDR3 runs to 13 residues. Germline values: CDR1 SEHNR, CDR2 FQNEAQ (reference sequence). CDR3 nucleotides: TGTGCCAGCAGCTTGGAGGGCAGGACTGAAGCTTTCTTT. Protein: CASSLEGRTEAFF.

CDR3 nucleotides: TGTGCCAGCTCGGGCGGGGGTTCCCTCTACGAGCAGTACTTC. Protein product: CASSGGGSLYEQYF. The chain carries TRBV27 and TRBJ2-7; TRBD2 agrees at 7 bases. The CDR3 has 14 residues. Germline V gene sequence: CDR1 MNHEY, CDR2 SMNVEV (reference sequence). J was trimmed by 3 bases and V by 8 bases; bases with no gene match: 10.

The chain employs TRBV2 and TRBJ2-1, with D uncertain. The length of the CDR3 is 13 residues. The germline V and J ends were trimmed by 7 bases and 6 bases, with 13 bases remaining between them. Germline assignment: CDR1 SNHLY and CDR2 FYNNEI. CDR3 in amino acids: CASKLSVGNEQFF. CDR3 nucleotides: TGTGCCAGCAAACTCTCCGTCGGCAATGAGCAGTTCTTC.

The chain recombines TRBV5-1 with TRBJ2-1, with 7 positions matching TRBD1. V lost 2 bases to trimming and J lost 11 bases; unmatched junction nucleotides: 13. From germline, CDR1 is SGHRS and CDR2 YFSETQ. CDR3 length: 15 residues. CDR3 region: CASSFRQGRASQQFF. The CDR3 DNA sequence: TGCGCCAGCAGCTTTAGACAGGGAAGGGCTAGCCAGCAGTTCTTC.

The rearrangement uses TRBV6-2 or TRBV6-3 and TRBJ2-7; TRBD1 matches at 8 bases. The CDR3 runs to 15 residues. Trimming at V came to 6 bases and at J to 1 base, leaving 8 bases not matched to a gene. The germline V gene has CDR1 MNHEY and CDR2 SVGEGT. CDR3 DNA sequence: TGTGCCAGCAGCGACCCGGGACAGGCATCCTACGAGCAGTACTTC. The encoded protein is CASSDPGQASYEQYF.

CDR3 sequence (DNA): TGTGCCAGCAGCCACCTCGATCGGGGTAGGCCCGGGGAGCTGTTTTTT. Protein sequence: CASSHLDRGRPGELFF. The genes are TRBV11-1 and TRBJ2-2, with a weak D call TRBD2 (5 bases). The CDR3 contains 16 residues. The ends were cut back, 5 bases at V and 6 bases at J, with 19 bases in the middle. Germline CDR1 is SGHAT and CDR2 is FQDESV (reference sequence).

The chain recombines TRBV14 with TRBJ1-1; TRBD1 agrees at 7 bases. Trimming at V came to 4 bases and at J to 10 bases, leaving 9 bases not matched to a gene. The CDR3 runs to 13 residues. Per germline, CDR1 SGHDN and CDR2 FVKESK. In DNA form, the CDR3 reads TGTGCCAGCAGCCCCTACTTGACAGGGCGAGCTTTCTTT. Protein: CASSPYLTGRAFF. Together with reference TRBV14 and TRBJ1-1, the CDR3 gives the full variable domain: EAGVTQFPSHSVIEKGQTVTLRCDPISGHDNLYWYRRVMGKEIKFLLHFVKESKQDESGMPNNRFLAERTGGTYSTLKVQPAELEDSGVYFCASSPYLTGRAFFGQGTRLTVV.

The rearrangement uses TRBV5-1 and TRBJ1-6; TRBD1 is a possible D gene (5 bases). Germline assignment: CDR1 SGHRS and CDR2 YFSETQ. Deletions cut 4 bases from V and 6 bases from J, with 11 bases between. The CDR3 has 14 amino acids. DNA of the CDR3: TGCGCCAGCAGCGTGCCGGGGGGTAATTCACCCCTCCACTTT. It codes for CASSVPGGNSPLHF. The full variable domain, completed using reference TRBV5-1 and TRBJ1-6, is KAGVTQTPRYLIKTRGQQVTLSCSPISGHRSVSWYQQTPGQGLQFLFEYFSETQRNKGNFPGRFSGRQFSNSRSEMNVSTLELGDSALYLCASSVPGGNSPLHFGNGTRLTVT.

This chain joins TRBV7-9 and TRBJ1-2; D not certain. The CDR3 is 15 residues long. Germline-derived CDR1 and CDR2 are SEHNR and FQNEAQ (reference sequence). The V end lost 8 bases, the J end lost 2 bases, and 18 bases lay between the germline ends. Written as DNA, the CDR3 is TGTGCCAGCGACCGAGGGTCAGGAAGGAACTATGGCTACACCTTC. Translation gives CASDRGSGRNYGYTF.

The rearrangement joins TRBV5-1 to TRBJ1-1, with D tentatively TRBD1 (6 bases). The CDR3 covers 13 residues. V was clipped by 7 bases and J by 3 bases, with 13 bases between them. Germline assignment: CDR1 SGHRS and CDR2 YFSETQ. Here the CDR3 reads CASGYDRYTEAFF. The DNA of the CDR3 is TGCGCCAGCGGATATGACAGGTACACTGAAGCTTTCTTT.

This clone has only one observation. The V gene is TRBV6-5, the J gene TRBJ1-6, with TRBD1 identical over 7 bases. The CDR3 length is 15 residues. From germline, CDR1 is MNHEY and CDR2 SVGAGI. V trimming: 6 bases; J trimming: 7 bases; junction bases outside the gene matches: 9. The DNA of the CDR3 is TGTGCCAGCAGCCGACAGGGAAAGGGCAATTCACCCCTCCACTTT. Translated, it gives CASSRQGKGNSPLHF.

The V call is TRBV11-2, the J call TRBJ2-3, with D maybe TRBD2 (5 bases). The CDR3 has 14 residues. Germline CDR1 is SGHAT and CDR2 is FQNNGV. The V gene lost 5 bases and the J gene lost 3 bases, with 12 bases spanning the gap. DNA of the CDR3: TGTGCCAGCAGCCCCGGGGTTATGACAGATACGCAGTATTTT. This sequence encodes CASSPGVMTDTQYF.

The genes are TRBV10-3 and TRBJ2-1, with D possibly being TRBD1 (5 bases). The CDR3 has 15 residues. Trimming stripped 4 bases from V and 4 bases from J, with 14 bases between. Germline CDR1 and CDR2: ENHRY and SYGVKD. CDR3 in amino acids: CAISGKDTPYNEQFF. As DNA, the CDR3 is TGTGCCATCAGTGGAAAGGACACACCTTACAATGAGCAGTTCTTC.

The chain couples TRBV30 to TRBJ2-2; weak D call: TRBD2 (6 bases). CDR3 length: 13 amino acids. V lost 5 bases, J lost 1 base, and 8 bases lay in between. The germline V gene has CDR1 GTSNPN and CDR2 SVGIG (reference sequence). The CDR3 region has the DNA TGTGCCTGGGGGCGGGGGAACACCGGGGAGCTGTTTTTT. Encoded protein: CAWGRGNTGELFF.

This clone was seen more than once but under ten times. This chain joins TRBV27 and TRBJ2-2, with D perhaps matching TRBD1 (5 bases). Germline V gene sequence: CDR1 MNHEY, CDR2 SMNVEV (reference sequence). The CDR3 totals 14 residues. The V end was cut by 2 bases, the J end by 1 base, with 5 bases between. The CDR3 DNA reads TGTGCCAGCAGTTTAGGACAGAACACCGGGGAGCTGTTTTTT. This codes for CASSLGQNTGELFF.

V and J are TRBV2 and TRBJ1-2; maybe TRBD1 (5 bases). CDR1 and CDR2 (germline): SNHLY, FYNNEI. V was pared by 10 bases and J by 8 bases, with 23 bases between. The CDR3 has 14 residues. The CDR3 sequence is CATSGGRGIVGYTF. CDR3 in DNA: TGTGCCACCTCAGGTGGCCGGGGGATCGTAGGCTACACCTTC.

V gene TRBV14 combines with J gene TRBJ1-1; 8 bases line up with TRBD1. The length of the CDR3 is 13 residues. J gave up 8 bases and V 3 bases, and 5 bases lay outside the gene matches. CDR1 and CDR2 from the germline V gene are SGHDN and FVKESK. The CDR3 coding sequence is TGTGCCAGCAGCCAGGAAGGGACAGGAGAAGCTTTCTTT. Protein: CASSQEGTGEAFF.

The chain joins TRBV11-2 to TRBJ1-3, with D uncertain. The CDR3 is 12 amino acids. V gave up 5 bases and J gave up 4 bases, with 6 bases separating them. Looked up from germline, CDR1 is SGHAT and CDR2 is FQNNGV. CDR3 sequence: CASSPQGNTIYF. For the CDR3, the DNA is TGTGCCAGCAGCCCCCAGGGAAACACCATATATTTT.

Written as DNA, the CDR3 is TGTGCCAGTAGGCCGGGGGGCCAGCCCCAGCATTTT. This translates into CASRPGGQPQHF. The chain joins TRBV19 to TRBJ1-5; weak D call: TRBD1 (6 bases). The germline gives CDR1 LNHDA, CDR2 SQIVND (reference sequence). The V end was cut by 6 bases, the J end by 7 bases, with 10 bases between. The CDR3 consists of 12 residues.

This chain connects TRBV6-6 to TRBJ1-5; the D gene is possibly TRBD1 (5 bases). Trimming removed 10 bases from V and 5 bases from J, with 15 bases in between. The CDR3 runs 13 residues. Germline-derived CDR1 and CDR2 are MNHNY and SVGAGI (reference sequence). In DNA form, the CDR3 reads TGTGCCACCCACGGGGGAGGTGATCAGCCCCAGCATTTT. Amino acid sequence: CATHGGGDQPQHF.

The gene calls are TRBV3-1 (or the pseudogene TRBV3-2) and TRBJ2-3, with 7 positions matching TRBD1. J was trimmed by 0 bases and V by 2 bases; bases with no gene match: 5. There are 16 residues in the CDR3. Per the germline V gene, CDR1 is LGHDT and CDR2 is YNNKEL (reference sequence). CDR3 nucleotides: TGTGCCAGCAGCCAAACAGGGGATTCGAGCACAGATACGCAGTATTTT. Protein sequence: CASSQTGDSSTDTQYF.

This clone has a single count. The chain has TRBV28 and TRBJ1-1; no clear D gene. The CDR3 totals 15 residues. V was shortened by 3 bases and J by 2 bases, with 13 bases between the two germline ends. Looked up from germline, CDR1 is MDHEN and CDR2 is SYDVKM. The CDR3 nucleotides read TGTGCCAGCAGTTTGGCCTCAGGCCATAACACTGAAGCTTTCTTT. Translated, it gives CASSLASGHNTEAFF.

The rearrangement links TRBV29-1 to TRBJ2-3, with 13 bases aligning to TRBD2. The CDR3 loop spans 16 amino acids. In germline, CDR1 is SQVTM, CDR2 ANQGSEA. J lost 0 bases, V lost 5 bases, and 5 bases had no gene match. The CDR3 nucleotides read TGCAGCGTTTCGGGACTAGCGGGGACTAGCACAGATACGCAGTATTTT. This encodes CSVSGLAGTSTDTQYF.

The chain combines TRBV21-1 with TRBJ2-3; the table's D call TRBD2 went unverified against the DNA. TRBV21-1 is listed as a pseudogene. The CDR3 totals 14 residues. DNA of the CDR3: TGTGCCAGCAGCCCCGAGGGGGGGAGAGATACGCAGTATTTT. This sequence encodes CASSPEGGRDTQYF.

The rearrangement uses TRBV5-1 and TRBJ1-1; TRBD1 aligns across 8 bases. Trimming cost V 4 bases and J 0 bases; bases outside gene matches: 5. Germline CDR1 is SGHRS and CDR2 is YFSETQ. The CDR3 covers 15 residues. CDR3 amino acids: CASSGGTGMNTEAFF. The CDR3 DNA reads as TGCGCCAGCAGCGGCGGGACAGGCATGAACACTGAAGCTTTCTTT.